What follows describes a single T cell receptor beta chain. The sample comes from a study of radiotherapy plus CTLA-4 blockade in lung cancer. Study-level background: Objective responses were documented in about 18% of patients, with disease control in around 31%.

Sequencing was performed with immunoSEQ multiplex PCR; in TCRdb, only in-frame clones are kept and a portion is missing. In the table there are 80,000 or so clones, over 70% of which are singletons. Chemo-refractory metastatic non-small-cell lung cancer patients received focal radiation with ipilimumab CTLA-4 blockade. With 10 bases clipped from V and 8 bases from J, the junction kept 7 bases outside the gene matches. The CDR3 covers 11 residues. The germline V gene encodes CDR1 MDHEN and CDR2 SYDVKM. This TCR came from a human donor with non-small cell lung cancer whose response to radiotherapy plus ipilimumab could not be evaluated. Some clones in this sample may be carry-over from other donors' samples. The starting material was peripheral blood, obtained from a patient treated with radiotherapy plus ipilimumab. The V and J genes are TRBV28 and TRBJ1-2, with TRBD1 matching 7 bases. Here the CDR3 DNA reads TGTGCCATCCCCCAGGGGGAAGGCTACACCTTC. This codes for CAIPQGEGYTF.